This passage covers 5 T cell receptor beta chains from one sample sequenced in a study of control samples from healthy donors and cancer patients. Produced via immunoSEQ multiplex PCR; TCRdb's table is partial and in-frame only. The profile covers about 150,000 clones, with over 90% appearing a single time and about 2.4% taken by the ten largest. The sequencing sample was made of blood. Every receptor here comes from a man in his fifties in good health.

The rearrangement links TRBV24-1 to TRBJ1-2; D unclear. This CDR3 comprises 15 residues. Deletions cut 4 bases from V and 1 base from J, with 12 bases between. The germline V gene encodes CDR1 KGHDR and CDR2 SFDVKD. The CDR3 loop is CATSDGRTFNYGYTF. DNA for the CDR3: TGTGCCACCAGTGACGGACGGACCTTTAACTATGGCTACACCTTC.

The chain employs TRBV2 and TRBJ2-7; D gene unclear. V was cut by 6 bases and J by 0 bases, with 15 bases left in between. The CDR3 is 15 amino acids. CDR1 is SNHLY and CDR2 is FYNNEI in the germline V gene. The DNA of the CDR3 is TGTGCCAGCAGGGGGTTTTCCCGCGTCTCCTACGAGCAGTACTTC. This translates into CASRGFSRVSYEQYF.

This clone was seen a few times. In nucleotides, the CDR3 is TGCGCCAGCAGCCTGGGGACAGGGAGCAATCAGCCCCAGCATTTT. Its protein product is CASSLGTGSNQPQHF. The V and J genes are TRBV5-1 and TRBJ1-5, with TRBD1 matching over 9 bases. The V and J ends lost 4 bases and 1 base, in that order; junction bases with no gene match: 3. The germline CDR1 and CDR2 sequences are SGHRS and YFSETQ. This CDR3 is built from 15 residues.

The chain is built from TRBV6-5 and TRBJ1-5, with 7 bases matching TRBD1. The CDR3 is 13 amino acids. Germline-derived CDR1 and CDR2 are MNHEY and SVGAGI. V lost 8 bases to trimming and J lost 7 bases; unmatched junction nucleotides: 8. CDR3: CASGGVGGQPQHF. DNA for the CDR3: TGTGCCAGCGGAGGTGTAGGGGGCCAGCCCCAGCATTTT.

This chain links TRBV2 with TRBJ2-5; D gene unclear. Per the germline V gene, CDR1 is SNHLY and CDR2 is FYNNEI. CDR3 length equals 11 residues. V was shortened by 11 bases and J by 5 bases, with 12 bases between the two germline ends. Written as DNA, the CDR3 is TGTGCCGGAACCCAAACGGAGACCCAGTACTTC. Translating gives CAGTQTETQYF.